The text below deals with one T cell receptor (beta chain). This record belongs to a study of T-cell reconstitution after alpha-beta-depleted transplantation in children. With V trimmed by 2 bases and J by 5 bases, 13 bases remained unmatched. CDR1 and CDR2 (germline): SGHRS, YFSETQ. The length of the CDR3 is 17 residues. As it was prepared, the TCRbeta library received unique molecular identifiers. Each CDR3 protein gets one entry after TCRdb re-called the PCR reads with MiXCR. The data show about 640,000 distinct CDR3 sequences, roughly 17% seen once. The gene calls are TRBV5-1 and TRBJ2-3, with 8 positions matching TRBD2. Source: PBMCs from the stem cell graft donor, taken from the stem cell graft. This TCR was recovered from a human donor who donated a stem cell graft to a child with acute myeloid leukemia. The CDR3, as DNA: TGCGCCAGCAGCTTACGAGGGAGCGGGGGCGTGTTAGATACGCAGTATTTT. Translated: CASSLRGSGGVLDTQYF.